This TCR beta chain is from a study of T cells in Graves' hyperthyroidism and ophthalmopathy. Amplified TCR beta CDR3 regions came from RNA transcripts. Researchers ran a first-round RT-PCR on the TCR CDR3 using the HTBI primer set. TCRdb used MiXCR to reprocess the multiplex PCR reads, holding one entry per CDR3 protein. Among approximately 100,000 distinct CDR3 sequences, about half were seen once, and the ten largest hold approximately 27%. Study-level points and caveats: Most thyroid clonotypes with frequency above 0.001 were detected in blood. Separation of ophthalmopathy from stable hyperthyroidism was achieved by a 13 V-J model.

It was considered stable Graves' hyperthyroidism when ophthalmopathy did not progress within 18 months. Diagnoses rested on clinical symptoms, serum thyroxine and TRAb, thyroid ultrasound and orbital computed tomography. The length of the CDR3 is 10 amino acids, counting both ends. CDR1 SGHVS and CDR2 FQNEAQ come from the germline V gene. About this clonotype: Its antigen is not identified. Because the CDR3 is missing its conserved closing phenylalanine or tryptophan, this is likely a read error. The limits of the CDR3 on the DNA are not certain, so only TCRdb's listed CDR3 is given.

V usage is TRBV7-8 and J usage is TRBJ2-6; no DNA check was done on the table's D call, TRBD1. This clonotype was obtained from a man aged 40-55 years with Graves' hyperthyroidism. What was sequenced was blood. This CDR3 is CASSPSRGDD.